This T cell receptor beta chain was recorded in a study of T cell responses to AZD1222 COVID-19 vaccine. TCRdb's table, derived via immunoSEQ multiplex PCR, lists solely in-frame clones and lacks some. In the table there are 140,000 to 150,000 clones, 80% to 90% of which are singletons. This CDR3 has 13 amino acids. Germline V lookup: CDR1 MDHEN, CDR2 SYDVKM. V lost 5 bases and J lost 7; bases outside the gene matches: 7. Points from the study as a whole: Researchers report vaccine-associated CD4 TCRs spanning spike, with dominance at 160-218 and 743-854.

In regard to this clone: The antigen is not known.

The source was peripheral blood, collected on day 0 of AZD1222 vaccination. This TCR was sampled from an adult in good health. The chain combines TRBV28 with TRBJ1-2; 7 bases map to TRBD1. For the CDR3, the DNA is TGTGCCAGCAGTCCCCCGACAGGGTCTGGCTACACCTTC. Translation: CASSPPTGSGYTF.